This T cell receptor beta chain was profiled in a study of identical twins. Using its own MiXCR run on the 5' RACE reads, TCRdb lists one record per CDR3 protein. The repertoire holds 400,000 to 500,000 distinct CDR3 sequences, with roughly 20% as singletons. The sample holds many counts of this clonotype. The CDR3 has 15 amino acids. V was trimmed by 3 bases and J by 7 bases, leaving 21 bases between them. Germline CDR1 reads DFQATT; CDR2 reads SNEGSKA (reference sequence). V usage is TRBV20-1 and J usage is TRBJ2-5; D is perhaps TRBD2 (7 bases). The receptor's source is a man aged 45-65 years in good health. The specimen was naive T cells sorted from blood. In DNA form, the CDR3 reads TGCAGTGCTAGCCCAGACTCGGGGGGCGCTGGGACCCAGTACTTC. Translation: CSASPDSGGAGTQYF.